This entry lists 28 T cell receptor beta chains sequenced from one sample in a study of metastatic and nonmetastatic thyroid tumors. MiXCR re-clonotyped the PCR reads for TCRdb. The profile shows tens of thousands of clones, around 21% of them singletons. Ahead of thyroid surgery, no patient had received treatment of any kind. The sample taken for sequencing was blood. Receptor source: a female donor with papillary thyroid cancer or a benign thyroid nodule (not recorded which). Some clones in this sample may be carry-over from other donors' samples.

This clone has ten or more counts. This chain connects TRBV11-2 to TRBJ2-7; tentative D call: TRBD2 (5 bases). The CDR3 is 14 amino acids. CDR1 and CDR2 (germline): SGHAT, FQNNGV. With 5 bases removed from V and 0 bases from J, the gap between germline ends came to 11 bases. The CDR3 is CASSPRRVSYEQYF. CDR3 DNA sequence: TGTGCCAGCAGCCCTAGGCGGGTCTCCTACGAGCAGTACTTC. The whole variable domain, filled in from reference TRBV11-2 and TRBJ2-7, reads EAGVAQSPRYKIIEKRQSVAFWCNPISGHATLYWYQQILGQGPKLLIQFQNNGVVDDSQLPKDRFSAERLKGVDSTLKIQPAKLEDSAVYLCASSPRRVSYEQYFGPGTRLTVT.

This rearrangement joins TRBV30 to TRBJ1-6; TRBD1 matches at 7 bases. Germline V gene data show CDR1 as GTSNPN and CDR2 as SVGIG (reference sequence). This CDR3 has 14 residues. J was trimmed by 9 bases and V by 0 bases; bases with no gene match: 5. CDR3 region: CAWSVAGGVSPLHF. CDR3 bases: TGTGCCTGGAGTGTGGCAGGGGGTGTTTCACCCCTCCACTTT.

The rearrangement joins TRBV7-9 to TRBJ1-2, with no clear D. V lost 4 bases and J 6 bases, leaving 18 bases between the germline ends. From germline, CDR1 is SEHNR and CDR2 FQNEAQ (reference sequence). CDR3 length: 15 residues. CDR3 sequence reads: CASSSPHLTVDGYTF. CDR3 nucleotide sequence: TGTGCCAGCAGCTCCCCGCATCTTACAGTGGATGGCTACACCTTC.

The table lists this clone with many counts. The chain links TRBV6-1 to TRBJ2-3, with D perhaps matching TRBD1 (5 bases). V dropped 7 bases and J dropped 13 bases, with 24 bases sitting between them. Germline-derived CDR1 and CDR2 are MNHNS and SASEGT. The CDR3 sequence is 14 residues long. The CDR3 nucleotides read TGTGCCAGCATCCCGTCCGGCGGACACCTTTTGGAGTATTTT. The encoded protein is CASIPSGGHLLEYF.

In its sample, this clone was seen many times. The rearrangement joins TRBV18 to TRBJ2-3, with TRBD1 matching 11 bases. This CDR3 spans 16 amino acids. The germline gives CDR1 KGHSH, CDR2 LQKENI. Trimming removed 3 bases from V and 4 bases from J; junction bases left unmatched: 6. The CDR3 here is CASSPTGQGVPDTQYF. In nucleotides, the CDR3 is TGTGCCAGCTCACCCACGGGACAGGGGGTCCCAGATACGCAGTATTTT. Looking up the rest from reference TRBV18 and TRBJ2-3 gives the full variable domain: NAGVMQNPRHLVRRRGQEARLRCSPMKGHSHVYWYRQLPEEGLKFMVYLQKENIIDESGMPKERFSAEFPKEGPSILRIQQVVRGDSAAYFCASSPTGQGVPDTQYFGPGTRLTVL.

This clone was seen many times. V is TRBV18 and J is TRBJ1-2, with a tentative D call TRBD1 (6 bases). V dropped 3 bases and J dropped 7 bases, with 15 bases sitting between them. The CDR3 length is 14 residues. CDR1 is KGHSH and CDR2 is LQKENI in the germline V gene. CDR3 sequence (DNA): TGTGCCAGCTCACCTCCGGACAGTCTGAGTGGCTACACCTTC. Its protein product is CASSPPDSLSGYTF.

Note on this clone: A read error may account for a junction end that differs from germline. The chain employs TRBV30 and TRBJ1-6; D is possibly TRBD1 (5 bases). This CDR3 spans 16 amino acids. CDR1 GTSNPN and CDR2 SVGIG come from the germline V gene (reference sequence). CDR3 sequence (DNA): TGTGCCTGGAGTGTCCCAGGGAACGTGACCCATTCACCCATCCACTTT. Its translation is CAWSVPGNVTHSPIHF.

This clone is judged medium-sized. The genes are TRBV29-1 and TRBJ1-1; D is perhaps TRBD1 (6 bases). This CDR3 has 13 amino acids. V was trimmed by 3 bases and J by 1 base, leaving 9 bases between them. Per germline, CDR1 SQVTM and CDR2 ANQGSEA. The CDR3 nucleotides read TGCAGCGTTGACGGACAGTCGAACACTGAAGCTTTCTTT. Amino acid sequence: CSVDGQSNTEAFF.

The chain carries TRBV6-4 and TRBJ2-7; 8 bases line up with TRBD1. Germline V gene data show CDR1 as MRHNA and CDR2 as SNTAGT. J was trimmed by 0 bases and V by 6 bases; bases with no gene match: 4. The CDR3 is 14 amino acids. In DNA, the CDR3 is TGTGCCAGCAGCCTACAGGGGGGCTCCTACGAGCAGTACTTC. Its protein is CASSLQGGSYEQYF.

The genes are TRBV2 and TRBJ2-5, with TRBD1 identical over 7 bases. V shed 5 bases and J 8 bases; nucleotides not matched to a gene: 11. CDR1 SNHLY and CDR2 FYNNEI come from the germline V gene. The CDR3 contains 14 residues. The CDR3 region is CASSRTGGGYTQYF. CDR3 coding DNA: TGTGCCAGCAGTCGGACAGGTGGAGGATATACCCAGTACTTC.

The chain has TRBV6-7 and TRBJ1-2; D uncertain. TRBV6-7 is treated as an ORF (open reading frame) with a function not yet certain. V was trimmed by 2 bases and J by 4 bases, leaving 17 bases between them. The CDR3 is made up of 16 amino acids. The CDR3 DNA reads as TGTGCCAGCAGTTACAGTGGGAAGTATTTCCTCTATGGCTACACCTTC. Translating it yields CASSYSGKYFLYGYTF.

By share, this clone counts as medium-sized. The chain carries TRBV12-3 or TRBV12-4 and TRBJ1-5; D unclear. Trimming removed 1 base at V and 9 bases at J, with 19 bases between. The CDR3 consists of 16 residues. CDR3 coding DNA: TGTGCCAGCAGTTTAGGGGAGGGAACGGAAAGGAGGCCCCAGCATTTT. Protein: CASSLGEGTERRPQHF.

This clone was detected ten times or more. The J gene is TRBJ2-2, the V gene TRBV4-2; D uncertain. The CDR3 is 14 amino acids. Trimming removed 0 bases at V and 3 bases at J, with 5 bases between. Germline-derived CDR1 and CDR2 are LGHNA and YNFKEQ. CDR3 loop: CASSQDVDTGELFF. CDR3 sequence (DNA): TGTGCCAGCAGCCAAGATGTGGACACCGGGGAGCTGTTTTTT.

The rearrangement uses TRBV9 and TRBJ2-5; 8 bases fit TRBD2. Looked up from germline, CDR1 is SGDLS and CDR2 is YYNGEE. Losses at the gene ends were 4 bases for V and 5 bases for J; bases not matched to a gene: 7. The CDR3 extends over 14 amino acids. The CDR3 sequence: CASSYMGLVETQYF. CDR3 sequence (DNA): TGTGCCAGCAGCTATATGGGACTAGTGGAGACCCAGTACTTC.

This clone was observed a handful of times. The chain carries TRBV27 and TRBJ1-1, with a possible D match to TRBD1 (5 bases). The CDR3 contains 15 residues. Per the germline V gene, CDR1 is MNHEY and CDR2 is SMNVEV (reference sequence). Trimming removed 4 bases at V and 5 bases at J, with 17 bases between. CDR3 residues: CASSSTTGPWTEAFF. The CDR3, as DNA: TGTGCCAGCAGTTCCACTACGGGGCCGTGGACTGAAGCTTTCTTT.

This clone was counted ten times or more. The rearrangement links TRBV20-1 to TRBJ2-5; 12 bases line up with TRBD2. The V gene end was trimmed by 5 bases and the J gene end by 1 base; junction bases not matched to a gene: 5. CDR3 size: 15 residues. CDR1 is DFQATT and CDR2 is SNEGSKA in the germline V gene (reference sequence). CDR3 loop: CSAGETSGGQETQYF. DNA for the CDR3: TGCAGTGCTGGGGAGACTAGCGGGGGCCAAGAGACCCAGTACTTC.

This clone occurred many times. The rearrangement links TRBV19 to TRBJ1-5; D ambiguous. This CDR3 is built from 14 residues. The germline CDR1 and CDR2 sequences are LNHDA and SQIVND (reference sequence). The V end lost 0 bases, the J end lost 9 bases, and 12 bases lay between the germline ends. CDR3: CASSIDPSFRPQHF. The CDR3 DNA reads as TGTGCCAGTAGTATAGATCCCTCCTTTCGGCCCCAGCATTTT.

This clone was seen repeatedly, ten times or more. This sequence joins TRBV11-3 and TRBJ2-2, with 9 nucleotides matching TRBD2. The CDR3 is made up of 14 amino acids. Unmatched junction bases numbered 6, after V lost 8 bases and J lost 5 bases. Germline V gene data show CDR1 as SGHNT and CDR2 as YENEEA. This CDR3 is CASGQRGVTGELFF. The DNA for the CDR3 is TGTGCCAGCGGTCAGCGGGGGGTAACCGGGGAGCTGTTTTTT.

V and J are TRBV12-3 or TRBV12-4 and TRBJ1-2; 8 positions match TRBD1. This CDR3 is 13 amino acids long. V trimming: 6 bases; J trimming: 4 bases; junction bases outside the gene matches: 4. CDR3 nucleotides: TGTGCCAGCAGCCCTGGGACAGGCTATGGCTACACCTTC. Translated: CASSPGTGYGYTF.

This clone was seen at least ten times. The CDR3, as DNA: TGCAGTGCTAACACATATCGGACGGGGAACACTGAAGCTTTCTTT. This translates into CSANTYRTGNTEAFF. The chain employs TRBV20-1 and TRBJ1-1; D unclear. The CDR3 has 15 amino acids. Germline V CDR1 and CDR2: DFQATT, SNEGSKA (reference sequence). The germline V and J ends were trimmed by 4 bases and 1 base, with 16 bases remaining between them.

This clone counts as medium-sized. J is TRBJ1-1 and V is TRBV27; the D is unclear. This CDR3 contains 12 residues. Trimming shortened V by 2 bases and J by 7 bases, and 8 bases separated the two germline ends. Germline CDR1 reads MNHEY; CDR2 reads SMNVEV (reference sequence). The CDR3 sequence is CASSLLGGEAFF. The DNA for the CDR3 is TGTGCCAGCAGTTTACTGGGCGGTGAAGCTTTCTTT.

This clone was counted ten times or more. V is TRBV30 and J is TRBJ1-4, with TRBD1 as a possible D gene (5 bases). Trimming stripped 1 base from V and 6 bases from J, with 9 bases between. Germline CDR1 and CDR2: GTSNPN and SVGIG (reference sequence). The CDR3 length is 13 residues. CDR3 sequence (DNA): TGTGCCTGGAGTGATGGGACGGATGAAAAACTGTTTTTT. As protein: CAWSDGTDEKLFF.

Relative to its sample, this clone is medium-sized. V is TRBV30 and J is TRBJ1-6; D is unresolved. The V gene's germline CDR1 is GTSNPN and CDR2 SVGIG (reference sequence). The V gene lost 0 bases and the J gene lost 7 bases, with 10 bases spanning the gap. The CDR3 has 14 amino acids. CDR3 amino acids: CAWSVKQFNSPLHF. CDR3 bases: TGTGCCTGGAGTGTAAAGCAGTTCAATTCACCCCTCCACTTT.

This clone was counted at least ten times. The rearrangement joins TRBV5-1 to TRBJ2-5; 7 positions agree with TRBD1. CDR1 and CDR2 (germline): SGHRS, YFSETQ. The CDR3 is made up of 14 amino acids. V was pared by 6 bases and J by 3 bases, with 8 bases of the junction left unmatched. DNA for the CDR3: TGCGCCAGCACCCGACAGGGAACCAAAGAGACCCAGTACTTC. Translated, it gives CASTRQGTKETQYF.

This chain uses TRBV4-3 with TRBJ2-5, with D tentatively TRBD2 (6 bases). Looked up from germline, CDR1 is LGHNA and CDR2 is YSLEER. The CDR3 totals 14 residues. V shed 2 bases and J shed 7 bases, with 14 bases lying between them. The CDR3: CASSQRTTSRTQYF. CDR3 nucleotides: TGCGCCAGCAGCCAACGGACTACCTCCCGGACCCAGTACTTC.

At least ten counts were recorded for this clone. The chain combines TRBV20-1 with TRBJ2-7; 9 bases are a match to TRBD2. CDR3 length: 15 residues. The germline V gene has CDR1 DFQATT and CDR2 SNEGSKA (reference sequence). V lost 5 bases, J lost 4 bases, and 12 bases stayed unmatched. CDR3 region: CSAVARAGGRYEQYF. The CDR3 DNA follows: TGCAGTGCTGTGGCCCGGGCGGGAGGGCGGTACGAGCAGTACTTC.

This clone was counted at least ten times. V and J are TRBV19 and TRBJ1-1; unclear D gene. The CDR3 length is 11 residues. Trimming removed 7 bases at V and 0 bases at J, with 3 bases between. Germline values: CDR1 LNHDA, CDR2 SQIVND (reference sequence). The DNA for the CDR3 is TGTGCCAGTAATCTGAACACTGAAGCTTTCTTT. Translated, it gives CASNLNTEAFF.

This clone was counted at least ten times. Being one base from a much bigger clone, this may be a read error. The CDR3 carries no conserved terminal phenylalanine or tryptophan, so it likely arises from a read error. The sample carries other DNA sequences with the same CDR3. The chain has TRBV6-1 and TRBJ1-2; D perhaps matches TRBD1 (5 bases). Germline-derived CDR1 and CDR2 are MNHNS and SASEGT. Trimming took 11 bases from V and 8 from J, leaving 18 bases between them. The CDR3 consists of 12 residues. CDR3 DNA sequence: TGTGCCTCTCAGGGTCACGGGATCGGCTACACCCTC. This sequence encodes CASQGHGIGYTL.